This entry lists 2 T cell receptor beta chains sequenced from one sample in a study of blood T cell repertoires in COVID-19. Sequencing was performed with immunoSEQ multiplex PCR; in TCRdb, only in-frame clones are kept and a portion is missing. The data hold tens of thousands of clones, with around three quarters observed a single time. Input material: peripheral blood. These receptors all come from a human donor in a cohort sampled during active COVID-19.

This chain links TRBV5-1 with TRBJ2-7, with TRBD1 matching 7 bases. Germline loops: CDR1 SGHRS, CDR2 YFSETQ. CDR3 length: 13 amino acids. V was clipped by 2 bases and J by 2 bases; unmatched bases: 1. CDR3 in amino acids: CASSLQGTYEQYF. As DNA, the CDR3 is TGCGCCAGCAGCTTACAGGGGACCTACGAGCAGTACTTC. Together with reference TRBV5-1 and TRBJ2-7, the CDR3 gives the full variable domain: KAGVTQTPRYLIKTRGQQVTLSCSPISGHRSVSWYQQTPGQGLQFLFEYFSETQRNKGNFPGRFSGRQFSNSRSEMNVSTLELGDSALYLCASSLQGTYEQYFGPGTRLTVT.

The chain has TRBV28 and TRBJ2-5; tentatively, D is TRBD1 (5 bases). From germline, CDR1 is MDHEN and CDR2 SYDVKM. The CDR3 loop spans 16 amino acids. Trimming cost V 5 bases and J 5 bases, with 21 bases left between them. CDR3 in amino acids: CASSPQGFQNKETQYF. The CDR3 bases are TGTGCCAGCAGTCCCCAGGGCTTCCAAAACAAGGAGACCCAGTACTTC. Supplemented by reference TRBV28 and TRBJ2-5, the full variable domain reads DVKVTQSSRYLVKRTGEKVFLECVQDMDHENMFWYRQDPGLGLRLIYFSYDVKMKEKGDIPEGYSVSREKKERFSLILESASTNQTSMYLCASSPQGFQNKETQYFGPGTRLLVL.